In its sample, the clone carrying this TCR beta chain was seen many times. The data are from a study of beta chain features in type 1 diabetes. The ends were cut back, 4 bases at V and 4 bases at J, with 17 bases in the middle. The CDR3 loop spans 14 amino acids. Germline V gives CDR1 SQVTM, CDR2 ANQGSEA. Every bit of the isolated RNA underwent reverse transcription, so sequencing read expressed TCRB transcripts. Produced via immunoSEQ multiplex PCR; TCRdb's table is partial and in-frame only. The data contain fewer than 550,000 clones, about 10% of them seen just once; the ten biggest clones take up 0.045% to 0.05%.

This TCR came from a woman between 18 and 30 years old in good health. Input material: naive CD4+ T cells from blood. V and J are TRBV29-1 and TRBJ2-7; D may correspond to TRBD1 or TRBD2 (6 bases each). The CDR3 region has the DNA TGCAGCGTTGCCGTCGGGGGCAGCCGGTACGAGCAGTACTTC. Residues: CSVAVGGSRYEQYF.